This entry lists 19 T cell receptor beta chains sequenced from one sample in a study of PD-1 blockade in classical Hodgkin lymphoma. The protocol was immunoSEQ multiplex PCR, while the TCRdb copy is restricted to in-frame clones and leaves out a portion. The sample has 100,000 or so clones, roughly 89% seen once. Autologous stem cell transplantation was followed by relapse in every patient, and brentuximab vedotin exposure varied. The source material was peripheral blood mononuclear cells (PBMCs), sampled before the second cycle of nivolumab. The receptors originated from a human donor with classical Hodgkin lymphoma.

The CDR3 reads CASSSDRDNTGELFF. CDR3 coding DNA: TGTGCCAGCAGCTCAGACAGGGACAACACCGGGGAGCTGTTTTTT. The genes are TRBV5-8 and TRBJ2-2, with TRBD1 identical over 7 bases. CDR1 is SGHTS, CDR2 YDEGEE, per germline. V dropped 3 bases and J dropped 2; count of bases not matched to a gene: 4. The CDR3 sequence is 15 residues long.

The chain links TRBV7-8 to TRBJ1-6; D not resolved. The CDR3 extends over 12 amino acids. V was cut by 1 base and J by 10 bases, with 5 bases left in between. Germline V gene sequence: CDR1 SGHVS, CDR2 FQNEAQ. The CDR3 protein is CASSLVGSPLHF. In DNA form, the CDR3 reads TGTGCCAGCAGCTTAGTAGGGTCACCCCTCCACTTT.

In its sample, this clone is medium-sized (0.01 to 0.1%). In the same sample, other DNA sequences code for this CDR3. The rearrangement joins TRBV4-2 to TRBJ1-6; no reliable D call. The CDR3 runs 12 residues. The germline CDR1 and CDR2 sequences are LGHNA and YNFKEQ. Trimming removed 0 bases from V and 13 bases from J, with 7 bases in between. The CDR3 sequence is CASSQDSSPLHF. The DNA of the CDR3 is TGTGCCAGCAGCCAAGATTCGAGCCCCCTCCACTTT.

V gene TRBV5-6 combines with J gene TRBJ2-1, with D possibly being TRBD1 or TRBD2 (5 bases each). The V gene's germline CDR1 is SGHDT and CDR2 YYEEEE. This CDR3 is built from 18 residues. The V gene lost 2 bases and the J gene lost 1 base, with 19 bases spanning the gap. CDR3 DNA sequence: TGTGCCAGCAGCTTCGAGGGCACCCTTGGGGGTTCCTACAATGAGCAGTTCTTC. Amino acids: CASSFEGTLGGSYNEQFF.

The chain's CDR3 is CASSLLLQGAGEQYF. DNA for the CDR3: TGTGCCAGCAGCTTACTGCTACAGGGGGCGGGCGAGCAGTACTTC. This chain uses TRBV13 with TRBJ2-7, with 9 bases lining up with TRBD1. Looked up from germline, CDR1 is PRHDT and CDR2 is FYEKMQ (reference sequence). The CDR3 spans 15 residues. The J segment lost 6 bases and the V segment lost 2 bases, leaving 8 bases of the junction unmatched.

J is TRBJ2-7 and V is TRBV7-9; 8 bases are shared with TRBD1. The CDR3 is 13 residues long. Germline values: CDR1 SEHNR, CDR2 FQNEAQ (reference sequence). The V gene end was trimmed by 4 bases and the J gene end by 6 bases; junction bases not matched to a gene: 5. The DNA of the CDR3 is TGTGCCAGCAGCTCGACAGGGGTGGGCGAGCAGTACTTC. Its protein product is CASSSTGVGEQYF.

This chain joins TRBV11-2 and TRBJ2-7; tentative D call: TRBD1 (6 bases). The CDR3 is 13 amino acids. Germline V CDR1 and CDR2: SGHAT, FQNNGV. Trimming removed 3 bases from V and 5 bases from J, with 11 bases in between. The DNA of the CDR3 is TGTGCCAGCAGCTTTCGGACAGCCGACGAGCAGTACTTC. As protein: CASSFRTADEQYF. Using reference TRBV11-2 and TRBJ2-7 for the parts outside the CDR3, the full variable domain is EAGVAQSPRYKIIEKRQSVAFWCNPISGHATLYWYQQILGQGPKLLIQFQNNGVVDDSQLPKDRFSAERLKGVDSTLKIQPAKLEDSAVYLCASSFRTADEQYFGPGTRLTVT.

This clone was seen a handful of times. The rearrangement links TRBV7-7 to TRBJ1-5, with D possibly being TRBD1 (5 bases). The V gene's germline CDR1 is SSHAT and CDR2 FNYEAQ (reference sequence). The CDR3 contains 13 residues. V was pared by 5 bases and J by 3 bases, with 8 bases between. CDR3 sequence reads: CASSRQYNQPQHF. Written as DNA, the CDR3 is TGTGCCAGCAGCCGACAGTACAATCAGCCCCAGCATTTT.

The chain uses TRBV11-2 and TRBJ2-7, with D tentatively TRBD2 (6 bases). Germline-derived CDR1 and CDR2 are SGHAT and FQNNGV. CDR3 length: 14 amino acids. Trimming pared 1 base from V and 7 bases from J, leaving 14 bases between. CDR3 in DNA: TGTGCCAGCAGCTTAGTTGGCCTAGCGTGGGAGCAGTACTTC. It codes for CASSLVGLAWEQYF. Complete variable domain (other parts from reference TRBV11-2 and TRBJ2-7): EAGVAQSPRYKIIEKRQSVAFWCNPISGHATLYWYQQILGQGPKLLIQFQNNGVVDDSQLPKDRFSAERLKGVDSTLKIQPAKLEDSAVYLCASSLVGLAWEQYFGPGTRLTVT.

The chain joins TRBV19 to TRBJ1-1, with a tentative D call TRBD1 (6 bases). CDR1 and CDR2 (germline): LNHDA, SQIVND (reference sequence). Trimming removed 1 base from V and 0 bases from J, with 9 bases in between. This CDR3 is built from 15 residues. The CDR3 DNA sequence: TGTGCCAGTAGTATAGTGGGGACACTGAACACTGAAGCTTTCTTT. It yields the protein CASSIVGTLNTEAFF.

The V call is TRBV20-1, the J call TRBJ2-5; D is unclear. Trimming pared 1 base from V and 5 bases from J, leaving 5 bases between. Germline V CDR1 and CDR2: DFQATT, SNEGSKA (reference sequence). The CDR3 runs to 11 residues. CDR3 in amino acids: CSARVGETQYF. In DNA form, the CDR3 reads TGCAGTGCTAGAGTTGGGGAGACCCAGTACTTC.

This chain joins TRBV21-1 and TRBJ1-5; the D call in the table, TRBD1, was not verified against the DNA. TRBV21-1 corresponds to a pseudogene. This CDR3 comprises 15 residues. The CDR3 bases are TGTGCCATCGCGAGGGGCGACAGGCCTAATCAGCCCCAGCATTTT. Residues: CAIARGDRPNQPQHF.

The chain is built from TRBV7-3 and TRBJ2-3, with a weak D call TRBD1 (5 bases). Germline V CDR1 and CDR2: SGHTA, FQGTGA. Trimming stripped 5 bases from V and 5 bases from J, with 11 bases between. This CDR3 is built from 13 residues. CDR3 residues: CASSPQGKDTQYF. In DNA form, the CDR3 reads TGTGCCAGCAGCCCTCAGGGAAAAGATACGCAGTATTTT. Combining the CDR3 with reference TRBV7-3 and TRBJ2-3 gives the whole variable domain GAGVSQTPSNKVTEKGKYVELRCDPISGHTALYWYRQSLGQGPEFLIYFQGTGAADDSGLPNDRFFAVRPEGSVSTLKIQRTERGDSAVYLCASSPQGKDTQYFGPGTRLTVL.

This chain links TRBV7-9 with TRBJ2-4; 8 bases fit TRBD2. Trimming at V came to 4 bases and at J to 3 bases, leaving 11 bases not matched to a gene. CDR3 length: 17 amino acids. Germline V gene lookup returns CDR1 SEHNR and CDR2 FQNEAQ (reference sequence). The CDR3, as DNA: TGTGCCAGCAGCTCCCCCCGGGCGGGGGGAGACAAAAACATTCAGTACTTC. It translates to CASSSPRAGGDKNIQYF.

This clone was observed a single time. This chain connects TRBV7-9 to TRBJ2-5, with D hard to call. The CDR3 consists of 14 residues. Trimming cost V 1 base and J 0 bases, with 6 bases left between them. The germline V gene has CDR1 SEHNR and CDR2 FQNEAQ (reference sequence). The CDR3 reads CASSLVHNQETQYF. Written as DNA, the CDR3 is TGTGCCAGCAGCTTAGTCCATAACCAAGAGACCCAGTACTTC.

The CDR3 protein is CASSSGQGGYYGYTF. CDR3 in DNA: TGTGCCAGCAGCTCGGGACAGGGGGGTTACTATGGCTACACCTTC. The rearrangement uses TRBV7-8 and TRBJ1-2; 11 nucleotides line up with TRBD1. V was clipped by 4 bases and J by 3 bases; unmatched bases: 4. Looked up from germline, CDR1 is SGHVS and CDR2 is FQNEAQ. CDR3 length equals 15 residues.

The chain joins TRBV2 to TRBJ2-6; tentative D call: TRBD1 (6 bases). In germline, CDR1 is SNHLY, CDR2 FYNNEI. This CDR3 has 14 residues. Trimming took 10 bases from V and 4 from J, leaving 14 bases between them. In DNA, the CDR3 is TGTGCCAACTTACAGGGCGCCGGGGCCAACGTCCTGACTTTC. Its translation: CANLQGAGANVLTF.

The rearrangement joins TRBV5-1 to TRBJ1-1; the match to TRBD1 covers 8 bases. Unmatched junction bases numbered 5, after V lost 3 bases and J lost 1 base. The CDR3 loop spans 15 amino acids. Germline V gene lookup returns CDR1 SGHRS and CDR2 YFSETQ. The CDR3 bases are TGCGCCAGCAGCTGGGGACAGGCGGGGAACACTGAAGCTTTCTTT. Residues: CASSWGQAGNTEAFF.

The chain has TRBV5-6 and TRBJ1-5; 9 bases are a match to TRBD1. Germline V gene sequence: CDR1 SGHDT, CDR2 YYEEEE. The V segment lost 3 bases and the J segment 3 bases; nucleotides outside the gene matches: 7. The CDR3 consists of 16 residues. This chain's CDR3 is CASSSGTGTFNQPQHF. The CDR3 DNA reads as TGTGCCAGCAGCTCCGGGACAGGGACCTTCAATCAGCCCCAGCATTTT.